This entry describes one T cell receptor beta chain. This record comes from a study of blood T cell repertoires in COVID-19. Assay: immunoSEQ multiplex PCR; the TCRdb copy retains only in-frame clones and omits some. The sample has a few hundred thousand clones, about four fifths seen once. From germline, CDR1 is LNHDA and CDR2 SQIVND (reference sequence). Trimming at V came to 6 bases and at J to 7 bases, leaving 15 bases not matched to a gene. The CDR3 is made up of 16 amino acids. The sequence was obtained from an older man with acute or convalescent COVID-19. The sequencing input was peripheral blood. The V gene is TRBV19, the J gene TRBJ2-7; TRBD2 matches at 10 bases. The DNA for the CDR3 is TGTGCCAGTAGCGCAGGGGGGGCTAGCGGGAGTAGGGAGCAGTACTTC. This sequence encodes CASSAGGASGSREQYF.